A selection of T cell receptor beta chains follows, all from one sample in a study of response to subunit inactivated influenza vaccine. MiXCR was run by TCRdb on the RT-PCR reads, yielding one entry per CDR3 protein. The sample yields 500,000 to 550,000 distinct CDR3 sequences, approximately 6.9% seen once. Sequences were derived from PBMCs from blood, sampled less than 30 months after vaccination. These receptors were taken from a man between 50 and 69 years old who received an inactivated influenza vaccine. Each CDR3 is given without its conserved first and last residue.

>TRBJ1-1|TRBV3-1
ASSQDLRNTEAF
>TRBJ1-6|TRBV12-3/TRBV12-4
ASSKTGGLSPLH
>TRBJ1-5|TRBV7-9
ASSFGRERRPQH
>TRBJ2-1|TRBV5-1
ASSLGTSSVWNEQF
>TRBJ2-1|TRBV5-8
ASIVRERYNEQF
>TRBJ2-7|TRBV6-2/TRBV6-3
ASKGQVGSYEQY
>TRBJ2-2|TRBV4-3
ASSQSRYSDYLNTGELF
>TRBJ2-1|TRBV10-3
ASLAANEQF
>TRBJ1-3|TRBV6-1
ASSGGAGNTIY
>TRBJ1-5|TRBV4-2
ASSQNTDSNQPQH
>TRBJ2-2|TRBV12-3/TRBV12-4
ASSLRWTSGLNTGELF
>TRBJ1-1|TRBV4-3
ASSQDEGVSTEAF
>TRBJ2-2|TRBV6-2/TRBV6-3
ASSVWVAGKLF
>TRBJ2-3|TRBV12-3/TRBV12-4
ASSRRLAGGTSTDTQY
>TRBJ2-1|TRBV12-3/TRBV12-4
ASSFSGRRNEQF
>TRBJ2-3|TRBV29-1
SVEKGASGDTQY
>TRBJ2-3|TRBV6-4
ASSGPGVGTDTQY
>TRBJ2-5|TRBV20-1
SARSGTGDRETQY
>TRBJ2-3|TRBV20-1
SAGGGRRPDTQY
>TRBJ2-5|TRBV6-5
ASSYSTGRGETQY
>TRBJ2-2|TRBV12-3/TRBV12-4
ASSLVENTGELF
>TRBJ2-3|TRBV7-9
ASSWPLDTQY
>TRBJ1-2|TRBV18
ASSSGDPRKYGYT
>TRBJ2-3|TRBV5-1
ASRLGVRAADTQY
>TRBJ2-3|TRBV18
ASSPEQATSTDTQY
>TRBJ2-5|TRBV5-1
ASSPEPQAETQY
>TRBJ1-1|TRBV11-3
ASSQGGTEAF
>TRBJ2-1|TRBV10-3
AISQRGAGTSANEQF
>TRBJ2-1|TRBV6-4
ASTGLAGGEQF
>TRBJ1-1|TRBV5-6
ASSLVLASGEAF
>TRBJ2-2|TRBV7-9
ASNLGVSSGELF
>TRBJ1-3|TRBV4-3
ASSQEWGYLSGNTIY
>TRBJ2-3|TRBV6-1
ASSATSGRASSTDTQY
>TRBJ1-2|TRBV7-2
ASSLALGARGYT
>TRBJ1-2|TRBV29-1
SALGEKRYYGYT
>TRBJ1-4|TRBV28
ASQATGTGLEKLF
>TRBJ2-7|TRBV21-1
ASRTDRGNYEQY
>TRBJ2-7|TRBV5-1
ASSLWASYEQY
>TRBJ1-4|TRBV15
ATSRHPPGQLNEKLF
>TRBJ2-1|TRBV20-1
SATRQVGEQF